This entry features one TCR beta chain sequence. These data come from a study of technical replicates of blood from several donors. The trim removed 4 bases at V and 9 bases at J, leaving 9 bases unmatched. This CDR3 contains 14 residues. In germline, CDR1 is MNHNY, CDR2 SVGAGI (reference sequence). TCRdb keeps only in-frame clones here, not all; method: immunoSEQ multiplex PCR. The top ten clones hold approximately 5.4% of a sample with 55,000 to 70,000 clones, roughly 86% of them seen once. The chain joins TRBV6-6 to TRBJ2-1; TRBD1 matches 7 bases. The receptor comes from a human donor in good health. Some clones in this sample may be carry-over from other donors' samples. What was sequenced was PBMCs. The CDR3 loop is CASSLVRDSGEQFF. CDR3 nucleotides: TGTGCCAGCAGTTTAGTCCGGGACAGCGGTGAGCAGTTCTTC.